The 21 T cell receptor beta chains given below trace back to one sample, sequenced in a study of T cell responses to AZD1222 COVID-19 vaccine. Repertoires were generated with immunoSEQ multiplex PCR, while TCRdb's copy carries only in-frame clones and drops some. In the table there are roughly 130,000 clones, around 87% of which are singletons. Source: peripheral blood, taken on day 0 of AZD1222 vaccination. These receptors were collected from an adult in good health.

The V call is TRBV3-1 (or the pseudogene TRBV3-2), the J call TRBJ1-2; D is undetermined. Looked up from germline, CDR1 is LGHDT and CDR2 is YNNKEL (reference sequence). The ends were cut back, 4 bases at V and 8 bases at J, with 17 bases in the middle. This CDR3 comprises 14 residues. CDR3 bases: TGTGCCAGCAGCCCGACTAGTCCAAGGGAAGGCTACACCTTC. Translation: CASSPTSPREGYTF.

The V and J genes are TRBV5-5 and TRBJ2-3; D remains unclear. The V end was cut by 5 bases, the J end by 6 bases, with 10 bases between. CDR1 is SGHKS, CDR2 YYEKEE, per germline (reference sequence). The CDR3 loop spans 12 amino acids. CDR3 region: CASSPGLDTQYF. In DNA, the CDR3 is TGTGCCAGCAGTCCCGGGTTGGATACGCAGTATTTT.

The V call is TRBV9, the J call TRBJ2-2; D call uncertain. V gave up 4 bases and J gave up 0 bases, with 16 bases separating them. The CDR3 is 17 amino acids. Germline V gene data show CDR1 as SGDLS and CDR2 as YYNGEE. The CDR3 loop reads CASSSSSEPANTGELFF. CDR3 nucleotide sequence: TGTGCCAGCAGCTCAAGCAGTGAGCCAGCGAACACCGGGGAGCTGTTTTTT.

Turning to this clone: One end of the junction does not line up with germline, which may come from a read error. The rearrangement joins TRBV27 to TRBJ1-4, with D tentatively TRBD1 (5 bases). The CDR3 runs 13 residues. Germline CDR1 MNHEY, CDR2 SMNVEV (reference sequence). CDR3 bases: TGTGCCAGCAGTTTATGGGGAGGGGAAATACTGTTTTTT. It codes for CASSLWGGEILFF.

This rearrangement joins TRBV11-2 to TRBJ2-5, with D perhaps being TRBD1 or TRBD2 (6 bases each). Germline CDR1 SGHAT, CDR2 FQNNGV. This CDR3 region has 14 residues. Trimming removed 0 bases at V and 5 bases at J, with 10 bases between. CDR3 bases: TGTGCCAGCAGCTTAGAGGGGGGCCGGGAGACCCAGTACTTC. Translation: CASSLEGGRETQYF.

This chain connects TRBV30 to TRBJ1-1; D remains ambiguous. The CDR3 extends over 12 amino acids. Per the germline V gene, CDR1 is GTSNPN and CDR2 is SVGIG (reference sequence). V lost 1 base and J lost 1, with 4 bases in between. In DNA form, the CDR3 reads TGTGCCTGGAGTGGTAGGAACACTGAAGCTTTCTTT. Amino acids: CAWSGRNTEAFF.

The CDR3 spells CATARGHQETQYF. CDR3 nucleotides: TGCGCCACCGCGAGGGGCCATCAAGAGACCCAGTACTTC. This chain links TRBV5-1 with TRBJ2-5, with D tentatively TRBD1 or TRBD2 (5 bases each). The CDR3 length is 13 residues. V lost 9 bases and J 2 bases, leaving 14 bases between the germline ends. The germline V gene has CDR1 SGHRS and CDR2 YFSETQ.

The chain recombines TRBV3-1 (or the pseudogene TRBV3-2) with TRBJ1-4; 9 nucleotides agree with TRBD1. V gave up 2 bases and J gave up 6 bases; unmatched junction bases: 7. The length of the CDR3 is 16 residues. The germline V gene encodes CDR1 LGHDT and CDR2 YNNKEL (reference sequence). The CDR3 spells CASSQYGTGYDEKLFF. The DNA of the CDR3 is TGTGCCAGCAGCCAATATGGGACAGGGTATGATGAAAAACTGTTTTTT.

The chain joins TRBV12-3 or TRBV12-4 to TRBJ2-1; tentatively, D is TRBD2 (6 bases). This CDR3 has 11 amino acids. V was clipped by 7 bases and J by 10 bases, with 11 bases between them. In DNA form, the CDR3 reads TGTGCCAGCACCCGGGGGTACGAGCAGTTCTTC. Translated, it gives CASTRGYEQFF.

The gene calls are TRBV10-3 and TRBJ2-5, with a weak D call TRBD1 (5 bases). The CDR3 has 19 residues. Germline CDR1 and CDR2: ENHRY and SYGVKD. The V end lost 6 bases, the J end lost 3 bases, and 29 bases lay between the germline ends. Here the CDR3 reads CAISSQGAELGSHKETQYF. CDR3 bases: TGTGCCATCAGCTCCCAAGGGGCCGAACTCGGGTCCCATAAAGAGACCCAGTACTTC.

The genes are TRBV27 and TRBJ1-4; no definite D call. The CDR3 length is 14 residues. Germline CDR1 and CDR2: MNHEY and SMNVEV (reference sequence). With 5 bases removed from V and 6 bases from J, the gap between germline ends came to 13 bases. The CDR3 DNA is TGTGCCAGCAGTCCTAAGGGCAGCTATGAAAAACTGTTTTTT. Protein sequence: CASSPKGSYEKLFF.

The chain combines TRBV28 with TRBJ1-2, with a tentative D call TRBD1 (5 bases). Germline V gene data show CDR1 as MDHEN and CDR2 as SYDVKM. Trimming took off 4 bases at V and 1 base at J, with 13 bases between the two ends. There are 15 residues in the CDR3. CDR3 sequence reads: CASSSGTAINYGYTF. The CDR3 nucleotides are TGTGCCAGCAGTTCCGGGACGGCTATTAACTATGGCTACACCTTC.

The chain carries TRBV9 and TRBJ1-2; D possibly corresponds to TRBD1 (5 bases). CDR3 length: 13 residues. Germline V lookup: CDR1 SGDLS, CDR2 YYNGEE. Trimming stripped 4 bases from V and 1 base from J, with 8 bases between. CDR3 protein: CASSHDSNYGYTF. DNA for the CDR3: TGTGCCAGCAGCCATGACAGTAACTATGGCTACACCTTC. The entire variable domain, with the rest obtained from reference TRBV9 and TRBJ1-2, is as follows: DSGVTQTPKHLITATGQRVTLRCSPRSGDLSVYWYQQSLDQGLQFLIQYYNGEERAKGNILERFSAQQFPDLHSELNLSSLELGDSALYFCASSHDSNYGYTFGSGTRLTVV.

This clone was picked up a small number of times. The rearrangement uses TRBV4-2 and TRBJ1-1; TRBD1 aligns across 9 bases. The ends lost 3 bases at V and 7 bases at J; junction bases unmatched: 3. Germline V lookup: CDR1 LGHNA, CDR2 YNFKEQ. The CDR3 has 13 residues. The CDR3 reads CASSHLGQGEAFF. CDR3 nucleotide sequence: TGTGCCAGCAGCCATTTGGGACAGGGTGAAGCTTTCTTT.

The gene calls are TRBV7-8 and TRBJ1-3; 8 bases match TRBD1. The germline gives CDR1 SGHVS, CDR2 FQNEAQ. The V gene end was trimmed by 3 bases and the J gene end by 7 bases; junction bases not matched to a gene: 5. This CDR3 is 14 amino acids long. Here the CDR3 reads CASSFAGQGNTIYF. The CDR3 DNA reads as TGTGCCAGCAGCTTCGCTGGACAGGGCAACACCATATATTTT.

This rearrangement joins TRBV7-2 to TRBJ1-2; D gene uncertain. The germline gives CDR1 SGHTA, CDR2 FQGNSA. The CDR3 spans 14 residues. V gave up 1 base and J gave up 4 bases, with 10 bases separating them. The CDR3 reads CASSLGSLSYGYTF. The CDR3 DNA reads as TGTGCCAGCAGCTTAGGATCGCTATCCTATGGCTACACCTTC.

The chain couples TRBV5-5 to TRBJ2-1; 11 positions match TRBD2. The V and J ends lost 1 base and 7 bases, in that order; junction bases with no gene match: 7. The germline gives CDR1 SGHKS, CDR2 YYEKEE (reference sequence). CDR3 length equals 16 residues. CDR3 nucleotide sequence: TGTGCCAGCAGCTTGAGTGGTACTAGCGGGGGTAATGAGCAGTTCTTC. This sequence encodes CASSLSGTSGGNEQFF.

The chain couples TRBV11-2 to TRBJ2-2; tentatively, D is TRBD1 (6 bases). Germline V lookup: CDR1 SGHAT, CDR2 FQNNGV. The germline V and J ends were trimmed by 5 bases and 8 bases, with 9 bases remaining between them. The CDR3 extends over 12 amino acids. The CDR3: CASSPDRGELFF. CDR3 in DNA: TGTGCCAGCAGCCCCGACAGGGGGGAGCTGTTTTTT.

The sample holds one count of this clone. V usage is TRBV28 and J usage is TRBJ1-1, with a tentative D call TRBD1 (5 bases). With 2 bases removed from V and 2 bases from J, the gap between germline ends came to 15 bases. The CDR3 contains 16 residues. From germline, CDR1 is MDHEN and CDR2 SYDVKM. Written as DNA, the CDR3 is TGTGCCAGCAGTTTACGCGGGCTCAGGGTCAACACTGAAGCTTTCTTT. Encoded protein: CASSLRGLRVNTEAFF.

This chain joins TRBV30 and TRBJ1-2; 7 positions agree with TRBD1. Germline V gives CDR1 GTSNPN, CDR2 SVGIG (reference sequence). The CDR3 sequence is 13 residues long. J gave up 8 bases and V 0 bases, and 6 bases lay outside the gene matches. The CDR3 loop reads CAWSVKGAQGYTF. The CDR3 DNA follows: TGTGCCTGGAGTGTAAAGGGGGCGCAGGGCTACACCTTC. The whole variable domain, remainder taken from reference TRBV30 and TRBJ1-2, is SQTIHQWPATLVQPVGSPLSLECTVEGTSNPNLYWYRQAAGRGLQLLFYSVGIGQISSEVPQNLSASRPQDRQFILSSKKLLLSDSGFYLCAWSVKGAQGYTFGSGTRLTVV.

V usage is TRBV20-1 and J usage is TRBJ2-3; 10 positions match TRBD2. V shed 3 bases and J 4 bases; nucleotides not matched to a gene: 7. In germline, CDR1 is DFQATT, CDR2 SNEGSKA (reference sequence). The CDR3 has 15 residues. The CDR3: CSASLAGGGSDTQYF. Here the CDR3 DNA reads TGCAGTGCTAGTTTAGCGGGGGGCGGGTCAGATACGCAGTATTTT.